The sequence of this TCR beta chain was determined in a study of blood T cells in healthy people across ages. Study summary: Every two T cells gave about one barcoded beta molecule via template switching.

It was with a sample-barcoded 5' primer and a J-beta primer mix that a second PCR of roughly 7 to 12 cycles was run. From the 5' RACE reads, TCRdb called clonotypes with MiXCR, one entry per CDR3 protein. The repertoire has hundreds of thousands of distinct CDR3 sequences, roughly 50% of them found once; the top ten carry roughly 22%. Germline CDR1 is MDHEN and CDR2 is SYDVKM. The CDR3 extends over 15 amino acids. V was clipped by 2 bases and J by 0 bases; unmatched bases: 1. Material for sequencing was blood. The clonotype was recovered from a man aged 25-45 years in good health. The rearrangement joins TRBV28 to TRBJ2-3; 8 nucleotides line up with TRBD2. In DNA, the CDR3 is TGTGCCAGCAGTTTAGAGCGGGAGAGCACAGATACGCAGTATTTT. The encoded protein is CASSLERESTDTQYF.